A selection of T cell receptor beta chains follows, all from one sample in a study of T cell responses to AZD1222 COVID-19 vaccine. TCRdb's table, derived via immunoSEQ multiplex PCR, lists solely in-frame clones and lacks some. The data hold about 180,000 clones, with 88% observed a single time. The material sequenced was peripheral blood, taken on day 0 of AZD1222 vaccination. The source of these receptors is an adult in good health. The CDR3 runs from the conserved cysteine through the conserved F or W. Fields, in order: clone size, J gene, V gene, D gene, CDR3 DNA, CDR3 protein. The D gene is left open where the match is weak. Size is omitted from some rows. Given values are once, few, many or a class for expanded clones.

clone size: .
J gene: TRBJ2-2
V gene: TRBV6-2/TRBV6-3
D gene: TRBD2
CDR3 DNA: TGTGCCAGCAGTTACACTAGCGGAGCGAACACCGGGGAGCTGTTTTTT
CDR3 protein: CASSYTSGANTGELFF

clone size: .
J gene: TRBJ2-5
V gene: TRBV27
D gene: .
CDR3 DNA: TGTGCCAGCAGTCCACTAGGGGAAGAGACCCAGTACTTC
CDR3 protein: CASSPLGEETQYF

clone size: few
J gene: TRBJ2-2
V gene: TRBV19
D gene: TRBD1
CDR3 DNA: TGTGCCAGTACCTGGACAGGGGGCGTCACCGGGGAGCTGTTTTTT
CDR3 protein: CASTWTGGVTGELFF

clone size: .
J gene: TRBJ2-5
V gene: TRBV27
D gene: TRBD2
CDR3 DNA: TGTGCCAGCAGCCCGACTAGCGGGGGGTTTCAAGAGACCCAGTACTTC
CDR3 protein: CASSPTSGGFQETQYF

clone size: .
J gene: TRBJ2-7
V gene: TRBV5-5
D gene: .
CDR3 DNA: TGTGCCAGCAGCCCTGGGACATCCTCCTACGAGCAGTACTTC
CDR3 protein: CASSPGTSSYEQYF

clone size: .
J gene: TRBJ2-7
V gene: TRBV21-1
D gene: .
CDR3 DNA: TGTGCCAGCATCATCCCAGCTTTCTACGAGCAGTACTTC
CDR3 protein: CASIIPAFYEQYF

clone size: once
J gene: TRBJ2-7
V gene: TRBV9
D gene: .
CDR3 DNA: TGTGCCAGCAGCAGACCGGGACAAGCAAAGCAGTACTTC
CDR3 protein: CASSRPGQAKQYF

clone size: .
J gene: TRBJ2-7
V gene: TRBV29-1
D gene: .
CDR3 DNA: TGCAGCGCTGTGGGGGGTAGCTCCTACGAGCAGTACTTC
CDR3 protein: CSAVGGSSYEQYF

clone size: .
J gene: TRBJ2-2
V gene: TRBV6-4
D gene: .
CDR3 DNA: TGTGCCACCAGTGTTGGGGAGGACGGGGAGCTGTTTTTT
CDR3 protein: CATSVGEDGELFF

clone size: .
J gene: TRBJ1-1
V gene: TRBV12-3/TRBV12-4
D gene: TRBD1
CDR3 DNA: TGTGCCAGCAGTTTAAACAGGGGTACTGAAGCTTTCTTT
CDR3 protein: CASSLNRGTEAFF

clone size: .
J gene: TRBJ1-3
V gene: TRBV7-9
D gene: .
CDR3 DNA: TGTGCCAGCAGCTCCCCGGGACCGGTCTCTGGAAACACCATATATTTT
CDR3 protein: CASSSPGPVSGNTIYF

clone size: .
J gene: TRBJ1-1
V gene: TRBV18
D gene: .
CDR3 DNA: TGTGCCAGCTCACCAGTCCAACAGGAAAACACTGAAGCTTTCTTT
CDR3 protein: CASSPVQQENTEAFF

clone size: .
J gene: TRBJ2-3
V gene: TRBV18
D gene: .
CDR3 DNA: TGTGCCAGCTCGCCCCTACAGGGTTTCACAGATACGCAGTATTTT
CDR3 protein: CASSPLQGFTDTQYF

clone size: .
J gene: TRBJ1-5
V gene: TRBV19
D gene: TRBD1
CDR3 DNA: TGTGCCAGTACGCGGGACAGCTCCTTTCGGCCCCAGCATTTT
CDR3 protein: CASTRDSSFRPQHF

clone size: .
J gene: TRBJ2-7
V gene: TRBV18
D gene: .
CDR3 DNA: TGTGCCAGCTCCGTGCGCGGATATTCCTACGAGCAGTACTTC
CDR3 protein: CASSVRGYSYEQYF

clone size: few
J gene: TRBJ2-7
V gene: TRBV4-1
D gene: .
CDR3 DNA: TGCGCCAGCAGCCAAGTTCGGGCAGGGCCCTCCTACGAGCAGTACTTC
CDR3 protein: CASSQVRAGPSYEQYF

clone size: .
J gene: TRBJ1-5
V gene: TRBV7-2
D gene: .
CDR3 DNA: TGTGCCAGCAGCTTCAGGGTTAACAATCAGCCCCAGCATTTT
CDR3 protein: CASSFRVNNQPQHF

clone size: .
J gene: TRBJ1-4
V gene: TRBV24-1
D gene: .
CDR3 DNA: TGTGCCACCAGTGATTTAGGAGGGGAGGACGGAGGAAAACTGTTTTTT
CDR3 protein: CATSDLGGEDGGKLFF

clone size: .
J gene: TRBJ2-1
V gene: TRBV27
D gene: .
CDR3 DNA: TGTGCCAGCAGTTTATCAGAGGGGCTGACCTACAATGAGCAGTTCTTC
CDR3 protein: CASSLSEGLTYNEQFF

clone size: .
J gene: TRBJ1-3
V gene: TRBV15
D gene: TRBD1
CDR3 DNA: TGTGCCACCAGCAGAGATCTGCAGACAGGGACCTCTGGAAACACCATATATTTT
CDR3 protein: CATSRDLQTGTSGNTIYF

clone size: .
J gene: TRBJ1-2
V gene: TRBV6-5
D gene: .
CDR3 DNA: TGTGCCAGCAGTTACTCGTCGGCCAACTATGGCTACACCTTC
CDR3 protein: CASSYSSANYGYTF

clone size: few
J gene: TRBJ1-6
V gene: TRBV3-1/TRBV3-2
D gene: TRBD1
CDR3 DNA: TGTGCCAGCAGCCCAACAGGGGCGAATTCACCCCTCCACTTT
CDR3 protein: CASSPTGANSPLHF

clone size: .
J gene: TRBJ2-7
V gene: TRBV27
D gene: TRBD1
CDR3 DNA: TGTGCCAGCAGTCAGGGACAGGGGGCCTACGAGCAGTACTTC
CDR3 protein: CASSQGQGAYEQYF

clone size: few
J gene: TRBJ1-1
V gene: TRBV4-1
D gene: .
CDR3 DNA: TGCGCCAGCAGCCAAGTCGCTAGGGCGAACACTGAAGCTTTCTTT
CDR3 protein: CASSQVARANTEAFF

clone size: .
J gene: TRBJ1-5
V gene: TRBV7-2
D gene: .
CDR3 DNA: TGTGCCAGCAGCTTGAGGACAGCCGGCAATCAGCCCCAGCATTTT
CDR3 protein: CASSLRTAGNQPQHF

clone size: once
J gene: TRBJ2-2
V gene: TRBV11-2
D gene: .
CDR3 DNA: TGTGCCAGCATCCAGGGGGGTTTCACCGGGGAGCTGTTTTTT
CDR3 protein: CASIQGGFTGELFF

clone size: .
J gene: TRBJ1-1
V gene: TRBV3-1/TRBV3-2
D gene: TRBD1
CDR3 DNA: TGTGCCAGCAGCACCCCCCCCCGGCCAGGGGGCACTGAAGCTTTCTTT
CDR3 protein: CASSTPPRPGGTEAFF

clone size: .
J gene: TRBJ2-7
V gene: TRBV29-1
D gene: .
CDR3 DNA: TGCAGCGTTGGTGACGACCCCCCACACGAGCAGTACTTC
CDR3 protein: CSVGDDPPHEQYF

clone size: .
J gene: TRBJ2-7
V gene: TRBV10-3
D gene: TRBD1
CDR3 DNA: TGTGCCATCAGCTCAGACAGGGCCGAGCAGTACTTC
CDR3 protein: CAISSDRAEQYF

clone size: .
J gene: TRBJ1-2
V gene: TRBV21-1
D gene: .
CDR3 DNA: TGTGCCAGCAGAAACTATGGCTACACCTTC
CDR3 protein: CASRNYGYTF

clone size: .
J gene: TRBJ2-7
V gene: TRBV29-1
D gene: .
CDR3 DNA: TGCAGCGGACGGACGCCTCCCTACGAGCAGTACTTC
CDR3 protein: CSGRTPPYEQYF

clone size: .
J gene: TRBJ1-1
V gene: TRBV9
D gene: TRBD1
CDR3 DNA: TGTGCCAGCAGCCCCCGAGGGGGACAGGGGGAAGCTTTCTTT
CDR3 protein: CASSPRGGQGEAFF

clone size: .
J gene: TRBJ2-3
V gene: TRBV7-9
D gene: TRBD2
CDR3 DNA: TGTGCCAGCAGCTTAGGCGGGGGGGCCACAGATACGCAGTATTTT
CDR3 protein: CASSLGGGATDTQYF

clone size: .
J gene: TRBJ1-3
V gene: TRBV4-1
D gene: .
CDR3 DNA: TGCGCCAGCAGCCAAGGGGAGGGATTTGGAAACACCATATATTTT
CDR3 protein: CASSQGEGFGNTIYF

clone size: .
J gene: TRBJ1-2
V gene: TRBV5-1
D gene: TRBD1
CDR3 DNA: TGCGCCAGCAGCAGAGCGGGACAGGGGGATGGCTACACCTTC
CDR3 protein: CASSRAGQGDGYTF

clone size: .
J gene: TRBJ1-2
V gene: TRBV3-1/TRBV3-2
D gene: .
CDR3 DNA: TGTGCCAGCAGCCAACCAATGTGGGGAGGAGCGGGTGGCTACACCTTC
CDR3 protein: CASSQPMWGGAGGYTF

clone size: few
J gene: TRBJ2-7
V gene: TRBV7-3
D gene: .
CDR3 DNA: TGTGCCAGCAGCCAAGAAGGGGGTCTATACTACGAGCAGTACTTC
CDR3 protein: CASSQEGGLYYEQYF

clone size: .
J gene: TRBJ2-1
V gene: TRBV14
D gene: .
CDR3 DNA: TGTGCCAGCAGCCAAGATCTACGTGGGGTGGATGAGCAGTTCTTC
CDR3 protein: CASSQDLRGVDEQFF

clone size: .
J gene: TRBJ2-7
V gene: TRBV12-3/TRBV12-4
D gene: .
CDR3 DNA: TGTGCCAGCAGTTTAACAGCCTACGAGCAGTACTTC
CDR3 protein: CASSLTAYEQYF

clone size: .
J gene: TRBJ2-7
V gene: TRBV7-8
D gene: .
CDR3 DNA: TGTGCCAGCAGCTTGGCAGGAGCCTACGAGCAGTACTTC
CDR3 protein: CASSLAGAYEQYF

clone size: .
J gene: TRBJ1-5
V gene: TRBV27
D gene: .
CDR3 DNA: TGTGCCAGCAGTTTATCAGGGATGGGCAATCAGCCCCAGCATTTT
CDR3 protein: CASSLSGMGNQPQHF

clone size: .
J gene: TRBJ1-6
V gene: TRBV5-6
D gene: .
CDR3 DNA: TGTGCCAGCAGCTTGTCAAGTAATTCACCCCTCCACTTT
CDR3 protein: CASSLSSNSPLHF

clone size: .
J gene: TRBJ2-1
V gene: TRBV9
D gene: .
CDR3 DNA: TGTGCCAGCAGCGTAGGACGGGGGCCTGGCAATGAGCAGTTCTTC
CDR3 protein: CASSVGRGPGNEQFF

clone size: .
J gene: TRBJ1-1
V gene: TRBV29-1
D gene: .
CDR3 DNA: TGCAGCGTCAGCATGATGAACACTGAAGCTTTCTTT
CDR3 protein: CSVSMMNTEAFF